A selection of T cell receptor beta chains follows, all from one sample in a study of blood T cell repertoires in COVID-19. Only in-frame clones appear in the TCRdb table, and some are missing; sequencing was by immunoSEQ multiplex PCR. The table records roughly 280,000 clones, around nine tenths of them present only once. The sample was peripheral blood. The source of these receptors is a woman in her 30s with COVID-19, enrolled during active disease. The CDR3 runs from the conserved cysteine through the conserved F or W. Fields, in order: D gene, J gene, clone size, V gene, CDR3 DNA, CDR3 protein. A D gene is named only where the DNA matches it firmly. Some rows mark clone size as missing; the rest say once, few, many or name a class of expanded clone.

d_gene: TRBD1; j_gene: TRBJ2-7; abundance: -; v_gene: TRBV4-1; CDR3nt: TGCGCCAGCAGCCACGATGGGACAGGCAATTCCTACGAGCAGTACTTC; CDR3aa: CASSHDGTGNSYEQYF
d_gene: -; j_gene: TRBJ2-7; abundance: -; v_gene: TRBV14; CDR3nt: TGTGCCAGCAGCCAAGTTCCACGGGGATTCTACGAGCAGTACTTC; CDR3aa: CASSQVPRGFYEQYF
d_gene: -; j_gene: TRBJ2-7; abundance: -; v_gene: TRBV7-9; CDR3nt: TGTGCCAGCAGCCCCCATACAGGGACGGGCGAGCAGTACTTC; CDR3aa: CASSPHTGTGEQYF
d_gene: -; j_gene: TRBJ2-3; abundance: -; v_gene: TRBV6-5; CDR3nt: TGTGCCAGCACCGAAGGCGGCAGGGGCACAGATACGCAGTATTTT; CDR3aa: CASTEGGRGTDTQYF
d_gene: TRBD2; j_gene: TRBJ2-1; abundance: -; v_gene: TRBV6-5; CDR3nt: TGTGCCAGCAATTTAGCGGGGTCCTACAATGAGCAGTTCTTC; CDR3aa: CASNLAGSYNEQFF
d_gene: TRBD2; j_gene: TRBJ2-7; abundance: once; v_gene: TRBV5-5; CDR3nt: TGTGCCAGCAGCTTAAGACTAGCGGGAGGCTACGAGCAGTACTTC; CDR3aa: CASSLRLAGGYEQYF
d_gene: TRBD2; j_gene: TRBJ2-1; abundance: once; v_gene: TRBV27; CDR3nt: TGTGCCAGCAGTTTAGTAGCGGGAATTCGCAATGAGCAGTTCTTC; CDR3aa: CASSLVAGIRNEQFF
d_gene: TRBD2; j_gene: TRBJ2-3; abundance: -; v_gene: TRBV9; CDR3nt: TGTGCCAGCAGCGGCATAGCGGGAGGGGTAAGCACAGATACGCAGTATTTT; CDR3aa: CASSGIAGGVSTDTQYF
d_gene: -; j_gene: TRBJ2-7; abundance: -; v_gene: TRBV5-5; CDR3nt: TGTGCCAGCAGCTCGACAAATAGGTACGAGCAGTACTTC; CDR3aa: CASSSTNRYEQYF
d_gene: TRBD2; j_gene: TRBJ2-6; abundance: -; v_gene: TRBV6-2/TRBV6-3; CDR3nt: TGTGCCAGCAGTTACTCAAGCCTAGCGGGAGGTCCTAACTCTGGGGCCAACGTCCTGACTTTC; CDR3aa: CASSYSSLAGGPNSGANVLTF
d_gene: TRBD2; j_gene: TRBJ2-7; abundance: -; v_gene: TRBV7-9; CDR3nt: TGTGCCAGCACAAACCCTCGGGGGGAGGAACGGTACGAGCAGTACTTC; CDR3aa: CASTNPRGEERYEQYF
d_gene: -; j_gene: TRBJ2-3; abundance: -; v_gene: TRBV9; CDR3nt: TGTGCCAGCAGCGGGTCGGGCCGAGAGGGCACTGGATACACAGATACGCAGTATTTT; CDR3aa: CASSGSGREGTGYTDTQYF
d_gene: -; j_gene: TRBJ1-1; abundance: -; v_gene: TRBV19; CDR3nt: TGTGCCAGTAGGGTGGGGCAGGAAGCTTTCTTT; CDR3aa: CASRVGQEAFF
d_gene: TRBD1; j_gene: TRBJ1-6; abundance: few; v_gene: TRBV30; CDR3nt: TGTGCCTGGAGTCCCCTTGGGACAGGGTCCTCACCCCTCCACTTT; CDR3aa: CAWSPLGTGSSPLHF
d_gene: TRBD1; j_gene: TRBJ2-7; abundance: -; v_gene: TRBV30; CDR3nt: TGTGCCTGGCGGGGACAGTTCGAGCAGTACTTC; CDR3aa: CAWRGQFEQYF
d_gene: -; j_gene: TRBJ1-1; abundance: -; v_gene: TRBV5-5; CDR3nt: TGTGCCAGCAGCTTGGGGAGGGAAGGGAGAACTGAAGCTTTCTTT; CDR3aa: CASSLGREGRTEAFF
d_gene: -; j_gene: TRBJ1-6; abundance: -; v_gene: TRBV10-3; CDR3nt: TGTGCCATCAGTGAGTCCCTCGGGGGGTCCTATAATTCACCCCTCCACTTT; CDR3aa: CAISESLGGSYNSPLHF
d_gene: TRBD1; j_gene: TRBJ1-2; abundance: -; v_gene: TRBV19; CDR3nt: TGTGCCAGTAGTATGAGGGGACAGACGGGCACCCAACATGGCTACACCTTC; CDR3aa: CASSMRGQTGTQHGYTF
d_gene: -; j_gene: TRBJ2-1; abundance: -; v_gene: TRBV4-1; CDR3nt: TGCGCCAGCAGCCAACCCCTAGTAGGGGGATATGAGCAGTTCTTC; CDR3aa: CASSQPLVGGYEQFF
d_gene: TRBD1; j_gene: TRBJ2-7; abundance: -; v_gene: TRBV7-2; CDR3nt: TGTGCCAGCAGTGAGAGGGGGCGCAGGGAGCAGTACTTC; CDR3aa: CASSERGRREQYF
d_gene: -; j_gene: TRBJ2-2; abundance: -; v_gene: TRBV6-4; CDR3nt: TGTGCCAGCAGCCCCAGGGTGGAAACCGGGGAGCTGTTTTTT; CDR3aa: CASSPRVETGELFF
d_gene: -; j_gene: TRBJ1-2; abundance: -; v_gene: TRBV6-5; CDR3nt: TGTGCCAGCAGTTACGACAGAAACTATGGCTACACCTTC; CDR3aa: CASSYDRNYGYTF
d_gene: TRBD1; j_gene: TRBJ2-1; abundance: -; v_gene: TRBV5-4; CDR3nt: TGTGCCAGCAGCTTCCCGGGACAGGGGGGCAATGAGCAGTTCTTC; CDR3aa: CASSFPGQGGNEQFF
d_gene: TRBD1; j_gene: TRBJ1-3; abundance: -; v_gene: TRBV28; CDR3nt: TGTGCCAGCAGTATTCCAGGGGGCAGCTCTGGAAACACCATATATTTT; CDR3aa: CASSIPGGSSGNTIYF
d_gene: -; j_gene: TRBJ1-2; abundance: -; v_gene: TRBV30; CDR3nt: TGTGCCTGGAGTGGGGAACAGGGTGGCTACACCTTC; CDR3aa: CAWSGEQGGYTF
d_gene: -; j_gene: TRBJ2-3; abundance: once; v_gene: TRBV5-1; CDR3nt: TGCGCCAGCAGCCTCACTGGGGGGAGTTGGACAGATACGCAGTATTTT; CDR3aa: CASSLTGGSWTDTQYF
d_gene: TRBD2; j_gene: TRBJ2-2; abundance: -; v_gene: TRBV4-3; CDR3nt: TGCGCCAGCAGCCAAGATTGGCGGGAGTTGGACACCGGGGAGCTGTTTTTT; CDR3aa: CASSQDWRELDTGELFF
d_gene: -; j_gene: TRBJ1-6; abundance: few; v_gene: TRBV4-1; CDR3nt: TGCGCCAGCAGCCAACACCCAGGGGCTAGCTCCTATAATTCACCCCTCCACTTT; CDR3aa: CASSQHPGASSYNSPLHF
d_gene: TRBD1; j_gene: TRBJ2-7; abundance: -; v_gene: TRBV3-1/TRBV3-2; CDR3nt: TGTGCCAGCAGCGGCCGGACAGGGGACTACGAGCAGTACTTC; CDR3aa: CASSGRTGDYEQYF
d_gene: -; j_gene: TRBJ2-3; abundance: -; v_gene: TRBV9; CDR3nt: TGTGCCAGCAGCGTAGCGGAGGCAGATACGCAGTATTTT; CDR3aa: CASSVAEADTQYF
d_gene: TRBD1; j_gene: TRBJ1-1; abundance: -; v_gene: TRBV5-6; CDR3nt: TGTGCCAGCAGTATGGGGACAGGGTCGGGCACTGAAGCTTTCTTT; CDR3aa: CASSMGTGSGTEAFF
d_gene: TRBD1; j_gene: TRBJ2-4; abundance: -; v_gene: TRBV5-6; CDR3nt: TGTGCCAGCAGCTCCTGGACAGGGGGCCTCCAAAACATTCAGTACTTC; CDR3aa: CASSSWTGGLQNIQYF
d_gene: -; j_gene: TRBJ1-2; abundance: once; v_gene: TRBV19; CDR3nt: TGTGCCAGTAGTATAAGGTCAGGACTTAACTATGGCTACACCTTC; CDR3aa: CASSIRSGLNYGYTF
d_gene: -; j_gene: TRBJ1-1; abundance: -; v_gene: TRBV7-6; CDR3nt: TGTGCCAGCAGTTTGGGCCAGCGGGGTGGGTGGGACACTGAAGCTTTCTTT; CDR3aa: CASSLGQRGGWDTEAFF
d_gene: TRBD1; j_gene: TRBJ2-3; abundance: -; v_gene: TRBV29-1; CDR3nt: TGCAGCGTTGCAGGGGGCGGCACAGATACGCAGTATTTT; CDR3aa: CSVAGGGTDTQYF
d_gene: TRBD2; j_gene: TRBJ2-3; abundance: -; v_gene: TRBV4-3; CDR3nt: TGCGCCAGCAGCCAAGATTTCCTAGCGGGCATCTCCACAGATACGCAGTATTTT; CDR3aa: CASSQDFLAGISTDTQYF
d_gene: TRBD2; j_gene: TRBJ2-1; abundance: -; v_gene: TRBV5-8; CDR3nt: TGTGCCAGCAGCTCCTTACATAGCGGGAGGGCCAACGAGCAGTTCTTC; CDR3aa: CASSSLHSGRANEQFF
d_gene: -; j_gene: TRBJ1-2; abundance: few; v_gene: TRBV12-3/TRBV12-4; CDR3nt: TGTGCCAGCAGCACTTCGAACTATGGCTACACCTTC; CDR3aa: CASSTSNYGYTF
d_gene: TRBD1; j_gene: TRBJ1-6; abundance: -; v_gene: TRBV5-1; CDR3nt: TGCGCCAGCAGCCAGGACAGGGCGCTAGGTTCACCCCTCCACTTT; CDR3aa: CASSQDRALGSPLHF
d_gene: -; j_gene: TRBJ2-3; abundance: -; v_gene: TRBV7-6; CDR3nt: TGTGCCAGCAGCTCACAGGGCAGCACAGATACGCAGTATTTT; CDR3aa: CASSSQGSTDTQYF
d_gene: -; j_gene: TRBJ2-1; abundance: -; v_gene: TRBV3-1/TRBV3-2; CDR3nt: TGTGCCAGCAGCCAAGATATGGCTAGAGAGCAGTTCTTC; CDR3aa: CASSQDMAREQFF
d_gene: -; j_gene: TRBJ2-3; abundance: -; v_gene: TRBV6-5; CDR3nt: TGTGCCAGCAGTTATTTGGGCAATAGTGGCACAGATACGCAGTATTTT; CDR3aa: CASSYLGNSGTDTQYF
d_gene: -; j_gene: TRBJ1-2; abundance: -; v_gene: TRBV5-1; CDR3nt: TGCGCCAGCAGCGCCTACGGGACACCGGTGGGTGGCTACACCTTC; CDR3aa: CASSAYGTPVGGYTF
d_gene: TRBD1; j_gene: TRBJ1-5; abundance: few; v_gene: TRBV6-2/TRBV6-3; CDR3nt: TGTGCCAGCAGTGGACAGGAGGGCAATCAGCCCCAGCATTTT; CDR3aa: CASSGQEGNQPQHF
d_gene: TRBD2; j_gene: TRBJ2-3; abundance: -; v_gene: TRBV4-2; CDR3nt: TGTGCCAGCAGCCAAGATAGTCGGGAGGGACAAGATACGCAGTATTTT; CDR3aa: CASSQDSREGQDTQYF
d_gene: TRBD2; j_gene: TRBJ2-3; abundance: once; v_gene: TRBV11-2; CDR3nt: TGTGCCAGCAGCTTGGAACTAGCGGGTGGGGGGGTTCGGACGCAGTATTTT; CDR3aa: CASSLELAGGGVRTQYF
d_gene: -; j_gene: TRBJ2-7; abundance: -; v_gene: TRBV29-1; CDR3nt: TGCAGCGTTGTGGGAGCCTACGAGCAGTACTTC; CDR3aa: CSVVGAYEQYF
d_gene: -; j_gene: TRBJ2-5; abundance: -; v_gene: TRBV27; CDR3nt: TGTGCCAGCAGCCAAGGGGTATCCCAAGAGACCCAGTACTTC; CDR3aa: CASSQGVSQETQYF
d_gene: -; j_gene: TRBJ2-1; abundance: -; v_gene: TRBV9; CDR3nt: TGTGCCAGCAGCGTAGTCCCATACAATGAGCAGTTCTTC; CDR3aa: CASSVVPYNEQFF
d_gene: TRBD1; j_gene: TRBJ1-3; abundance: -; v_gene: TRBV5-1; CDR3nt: TGCGCCAGCAGCAGGGGACAGGCCGCGAACACCATATATTTT; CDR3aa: CASSRGQAANTIYF
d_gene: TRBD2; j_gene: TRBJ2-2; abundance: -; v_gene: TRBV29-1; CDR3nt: TGCAGCGTTGCGGGGGGTTTAGGGAACACCGGGGAGCTGTTTTTT; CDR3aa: CSVAGGLGNTGELFF
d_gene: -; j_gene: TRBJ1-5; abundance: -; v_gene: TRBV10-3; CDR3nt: TGTGCCATCAGCCCCGGGGGGGACGGCAATCAGCCCCAGCATTTT; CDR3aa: CAISPGGDGNQPQHF